This is a list of T cell receptor beta chains from one sample in a study of blood T cell repertoires in COVID-19. The method was immunoSEQ multiplex PCR; TCRdb's version includes in-frame clones alone and lacks a portion of them. The sample gives over 350,000 clones, 85% to 90% of which show up once; approximately 1% is in the top ten. Material: PBMCs or T cells enriched from blood (not recorded which). All receptors come from a woman in her 30s with acute COVID-19. CDR3s include the opening cysteine and the closing phenylalanine or tryptophan. The order of the fields is clone size, D gene, J gene, V gene, CDR3 protein, CDR3 DNA. A D gene is named only where the DNA matches it firmly. Rows give clone size only sometimes, using once, few, many, or a class for an expanded clone.

abundance: once
d_gene: .
j_gene: TRBJ2-1
v_gene: TRBV5-1
CDR3aa: CASSLTLPSDEQFF
CDR3nt: TGCGCCAGCAGCTTGACCCTCCCTAGCGATGAGCAGTTCTTC

abundance: few
d_gene: .
j_gene: TRBJ1-2
v_gene: TRBV21-1
CDR3aa: CASSKAQGRVGYGYTF
CDR3nt: TGTGCCAGCAGCAAAGCCCAAGGCAGGGTCGGCTATGGCTACACCTTC

abundance: .
d_gene: .
j_gene: TRBJ2-7
v_gene: TRBV6-5
CDR3aa: CASSNRDTRSYEQYF
CDR3nt: TGTGCCAGCAGCAACCGGGACACCCGTTCCTACGAGCAGTACTTC

abundance: .
d_gene: .
j_gene: TRBJ1-2
v_gene: TRBV27
CDR3aa: CASRVRGNNYGYTF
CDR3nt: TGTGCCAGCAGAGTGAGAGGGAATAACTATGGCTACACCTTC

abundance: .
d_gene: TRBD2
j_gene: TRBJ2-7
v_gene: TRBV5-5
CDR3aa: CASSLARLAGVYEQYF
CDR3nt: TGTGCCAGCAGCTTGGCTCGGCTAGCGGGGGTCTACGAGCAGTACTTC

abundance: .
d_gene: .
j_gene: TRBJ1-5
v_gene: TRBV27
CDR3aa: CASSLLYRAGQPQHF
CDR3nt: TGTGCCAGCAGTTTGTTATACAGGGCCGGTCAGCCCCAGCATTTT

abundance: .
d_gene: TRBD1
j_gene: TRBJ2-7
v_gene: TRBV5-1
CDR3aa: CASSPISGTGDYEQYF
CDR3nt: TGCGCCAGCAGCCCCATCTCCGGGACAGGGGACTACGAGCAGTACTTC

abundance: .
d_gene: .
j_gene: TRBJ1-3
v_gene: TRBV19
CDR3aa: CASSSGGGTGNTIYF
CDR3nt: TGTGCCAGTAGTTCGGGTGGCGGAACTGGAAACACCATATATTTT

abundance: .
d_gene: TRBD1
j_gene: TRBJ1-5
v_gene: TRBV7-2
CDR3aa: CASSPGQGRNQPQHF
CDR3nt: TGTGCCAGCAGCCCCGGACAGGGGCGAAATCAGCCCCAGCATTTT

abundance: .
d_gene: .
j_gene: TRBJ1-1
v_gene: TRBV7-3
CDR3aa: CASSLTGGLNTEAFF
CDR3nt: TGTGCCAGCAGCTTAACCGGGGGGTTGAACACTGAAGCTTTCTTT

abundance: .
d_gene: TRBD1
j_gene: TRBJ1-3
v_gene: TRBV7-2
CDR3aa: CASRRTGAGNTIYF
CDR3nt: TGTGCCAGCAGACGGACAGGGGCTGGAAACACCATATATTTT

abundance: few
d_gene: TRBD1
j_gene: TRBJ2-7
v_gene: TRBV7-9
CDR3aa: CASSRTGISSYEQYF
CDR3nt: TGTGCCAGCAGCCGGACAGGCATTAGCTCCTACGAGCAGTACTTC

abundance: .
d_gene: TRBD1
j_gene: TRBJ2-1
v_gene: TRBV19
CDR3aa: CASSIQSTGGPYNEQFF
CDR3nt: TGTGCCAGTAGTATACAATCCACAGGGGGACCCTACAATGAGCAGTTCTTC

abundance: .
d_gene: TRBD1
j_gene: TRBJ1-2
v_gene: TRBV19
CDR3aa: CASSDRGGYTF
CDR3nt: TGTGCCAGTTCCGACAGGGGGGGCTACACCTTC

abundance: .
d_gene: .
j_gene: TRBJ1-6
v_gene: TRBV2
CDR3aa: CASSEGRVSPLHF
CDR3nt: TGTGCCAGCAGTGAGGGGAGGGTTTCACCCCTCCACTTT

abundance: .
d_gene: .
j_gene: TRBJ1-1
v_gene: TRBV7-9
CDR3aa: CASSVQVEAFF
CDR3nt: TGTGCCAGCAGCGTACAGGTTGAAGCTTTCTTT

abundance: .
d_gene: TRBD1
j_gene: TRBJ1-4
v_gene: TRBV5-4
CDR3aa: CASSLYPGQPNEKLFF
CDR3nt: TGTGCCAGCAGCTTGTATCCGGGACAGCCTAATGAAAAACTGTTTTTT

abundance: .
d_gene: .
j_gene: TRBJ1-3
v_gene: TRBV21-1
CDR3aa: CASSKVAQARSGNTIYF
CDR3nt: TGTGCCAGCAGCAAAGTGGCCCAGGCCCGCTCTGGAAACACCATATATTTT

abundance: .
d_gene: .
j_gene: TRBJ1-1
v_gene: TRBV6-5
CDR3aa: CASSYRDTEAFF
CDR3nt: TGTGCCAGCAGTTACCGGGACACTGAAGCTTTCTTT

abundance: .
d_gene: .
j_gene: TRBJ1-2
v_gene: TRBV24-1
CDR3aa: CATSAREGVGYTF
CDR3nt: TGTGCCACCAGCGCCCGTGAGGGGGTTGGCTACACCTTC

abundance: .
d_gene: TRBD2
j_gene: TRBJ2-3
v_gene: TRBV3-1/TRBV3-2
CDR3aa: CASSPLAGESTDTQYF
CDR3nt: TGTGCCAGCAGTCCCCTGGCGGGGGAGAGCACAGATACGCAGTATTTT

abundance: .
d_gene: TRBD2
j_gene: TRBJ2-7
v_gene: TRBV6-1
CDR3aa: CASSEALRRGVPYEQYF
CDR3nt: TGTGCCAGCAGTGAAGCGCTGCGGCGGGGGGTTCCCTACGAGCAGTACTTC

abundance: .
d_gene: .
j_gene: TRBJ1-1
v_gene: TRBV6-5
CDR3aa: CASRLSTVTEAFF
CDR3nt: TGTGCCAGCAGACTCTCGACAGTCACTGAAGCTTTCTTT

abundance: once
d_gene: TRBD2
j_gene: TRBJ2-1
v_gene: TRBV7-6
CDR3aa: CASSLFWRGDHNEQFF
CDR3nt: TGTGCCAGCAGCTTATTCTGGCGGGGGGACCACAATGAGCAGTTCTTC

abundance: .
d_gene: .
j_gene: TRBJ2-7
v_gene: TRBV6-5
CDR3aa: CASSRPGVGEQYF
CDR3nt: TGTGCCAGCAGCCGCCCGGGGGTAGGCGAGCAGTACTTC

abundance: .
d_gene: TRBD1
j_gene: TRBJ1-5
v_gene: TRBV19
CDR3aa: CASRDTGTVRPQHF
CDR3nt: TGTGCCAGTAGAGACACGGGGACAGTTCGGCCCCAGCATTTT

abundance: .
d_gene: TRBD1
j_gene: TRBJ1-1
v_gene: TRBV9
CDR3aa: CASTKLGTGTPEAFF
CDR3nt: TGTGCCAGCACTAAGCTCGGGACAGGGACCCCTGAAGCTTTCTTT